This T cell receptor beta chain was captured by sequencing in a study of blood T cell repertoires in COVID-19. Study-level information: Nucleic acid was either cDNA or gDNA, and it came from T cells, B-cell-depleted T cells, or PBMCs.

On this clone itself: Other nucleotide sequences from this sample produce the same CDR3.

Participants were aged about 18 to 89 years from more than 20 US areas. Assignments of participants to cohorts depended upon their own reported clinical history. Germline trimming cut 5 bases from V and 2 bases from J; bases unmatched to any gene: 3. The CDR3 contains 14 residues. Germline V gene sequence: CDR1 LNHDA, CDR2 SQIVND (reference sequence). In the authors' methods: Amplification of reference gene primers provided the estimated nucleated cell counts. The data were produced by immunoSEQ multiplex PCR, yet TCRdb's version contains in-frame clones alone and is incomplete. V and J calls and clone size follow that table, whereas D and trimming were derived from the DNA. The data show under 450,000 clones, more than 75% seen once.

This clonotype originated in a man in his thirties or forties who had recovered from COVID-19. Sequencing used PBMCs or T cells enriched from blood (not recorded which). The gene calls are TRBV19 and TRBJ1-2; 9 nucleotides line up with TRBD1. CDR3 region: CASSPGQGNYGYTF. DNA for the CDR3: TGTGCCAGTAGTCCCGGACAGGGGAACTATGGCTACACCTTC.